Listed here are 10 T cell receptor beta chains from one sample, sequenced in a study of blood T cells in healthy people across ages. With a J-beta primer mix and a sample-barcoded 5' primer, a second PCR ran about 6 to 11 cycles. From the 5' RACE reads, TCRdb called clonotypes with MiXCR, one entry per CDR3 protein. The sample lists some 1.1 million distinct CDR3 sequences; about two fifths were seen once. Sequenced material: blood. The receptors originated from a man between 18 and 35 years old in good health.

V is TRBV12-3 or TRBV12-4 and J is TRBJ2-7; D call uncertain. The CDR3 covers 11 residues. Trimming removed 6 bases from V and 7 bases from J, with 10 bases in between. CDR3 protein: CASRNGGEQYF. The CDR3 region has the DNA TGTGCCAGCAGGAACGGTGGTGAGCAGTACTTC.

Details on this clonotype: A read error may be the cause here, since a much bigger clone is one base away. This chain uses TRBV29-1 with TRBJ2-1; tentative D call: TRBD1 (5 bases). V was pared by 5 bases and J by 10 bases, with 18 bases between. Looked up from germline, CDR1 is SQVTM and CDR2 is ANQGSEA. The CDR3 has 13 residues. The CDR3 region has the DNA TGCAGCGTTACCAGGGAAGGGTCCTACGAGCAGTTCTTC. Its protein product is CSVTREGSYEQFF.

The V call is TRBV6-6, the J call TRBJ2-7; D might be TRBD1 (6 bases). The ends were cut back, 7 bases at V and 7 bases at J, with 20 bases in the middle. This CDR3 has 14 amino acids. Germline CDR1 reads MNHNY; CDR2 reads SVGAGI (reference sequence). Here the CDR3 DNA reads TGTGCCAGCACGAACAGGGAGTCGTACAATGAGCAGTACTTC. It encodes CASTNRESYNEQYF.

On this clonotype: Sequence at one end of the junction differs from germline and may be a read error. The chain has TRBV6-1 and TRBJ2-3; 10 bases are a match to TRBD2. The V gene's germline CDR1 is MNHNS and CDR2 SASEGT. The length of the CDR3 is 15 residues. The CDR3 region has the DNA TGTGCCAGCAGGGAAGCGGGGGGGTACACAGATACGCAGTATTTT. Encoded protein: CASREAGGYTDTQYF.

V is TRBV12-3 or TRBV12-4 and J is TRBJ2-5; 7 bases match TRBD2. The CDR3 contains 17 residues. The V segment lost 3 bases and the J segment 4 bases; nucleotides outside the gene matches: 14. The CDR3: CASSLRGAASGRETQYF. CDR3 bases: TGTGCCAGCAGTTTGAGGGGCGCGGCTAGCGGTAGAGAGACCCAGTACTTC.

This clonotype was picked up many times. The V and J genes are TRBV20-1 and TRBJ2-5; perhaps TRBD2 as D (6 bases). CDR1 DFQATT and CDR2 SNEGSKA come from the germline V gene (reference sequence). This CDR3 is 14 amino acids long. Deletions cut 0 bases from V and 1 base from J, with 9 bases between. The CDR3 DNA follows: TGCAGTGCTAGAGATGGGACTCGCCAAGAGACCCAGTACTTC. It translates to CSARDGTRQETQYF.

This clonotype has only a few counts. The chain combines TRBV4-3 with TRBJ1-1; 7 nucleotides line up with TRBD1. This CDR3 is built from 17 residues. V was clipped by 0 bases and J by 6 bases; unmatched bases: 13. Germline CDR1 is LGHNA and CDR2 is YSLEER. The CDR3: CASSQDLGTVPSSEAFF. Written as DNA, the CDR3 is TGCGCCAGCAGCCAAGATTTGGGGACAGTGCCAAGTTCTGAAGCTTTCTTT.

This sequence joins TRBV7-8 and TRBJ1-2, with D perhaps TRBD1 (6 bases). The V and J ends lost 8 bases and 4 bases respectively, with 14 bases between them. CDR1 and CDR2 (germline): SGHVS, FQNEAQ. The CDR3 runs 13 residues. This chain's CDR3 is CASGRDILYGYTF. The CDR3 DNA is TGTGCCAGCGGCCGGGACATCCTCTATGGCTACACCTTC.

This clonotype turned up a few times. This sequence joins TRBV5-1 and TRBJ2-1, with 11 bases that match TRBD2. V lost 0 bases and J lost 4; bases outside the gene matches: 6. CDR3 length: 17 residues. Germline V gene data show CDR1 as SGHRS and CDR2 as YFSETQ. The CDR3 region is CASSLAGLAGGYNEQFF. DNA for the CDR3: TGCGCCAGCAGCTTGGCCGGGCTAGCGGGGGGTTACAATGAGCAGTTCTTC.

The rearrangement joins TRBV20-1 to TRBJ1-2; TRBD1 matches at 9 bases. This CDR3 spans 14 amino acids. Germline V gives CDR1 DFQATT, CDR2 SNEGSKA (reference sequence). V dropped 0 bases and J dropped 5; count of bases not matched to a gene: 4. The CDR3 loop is CSARDAGTGYGYTF. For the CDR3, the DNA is TGCAGTGCTAGAGATGCCGGGACAGGGTATGGCTACACCTTC.